One and the same sample provided the 12 T cell receptor beta chains below, sequenced in a study of cytomegalovirus exposure and HLA in healthy donors. This PCR relied on a set of 60 Vbeta primers and 13 Jbeta primers. Produced via immunoSEQ multiplex PCR; TCRdb's table is partial and in-frame only. The sample lists fewer than 200,000 clones, 65% to 90% occurring once. Sequenced sample: PBMCs. Receptors were obtained from a male donor in good health and CMV-seronegative.

This clone was found a few times. The V gene is TRBV11-3, the J gene TRBJ2-7; 9 positions agree with TRBD1. The V segment lost 5 bases and the J segment 3 bases; nucleotides outside the gene matches: 8. The CDR3 loop spans 15 amino acids. Germline V CDR1 and CDR2: SGHNT, YENEEA. The CDR3 coding sequence is TGTGCCAGCAGCCCAGGGACAGGGCCCCTCTACGAGCAGTACTTC. It yields the protein CASSPGTGPLYEQYF.

CDR3 sequence reads: CASSPNRSSGNTIYF. The CDR3 coding sequence is TGTGCCAGCTCACCTAATCGGAGCTCTGGAAACACCATATATTTT. The gene calls are TRBV18 and TRBJ1-3; D remains unclear. Per germline, CDR1 KGHSH and CDR2 LQKENI. V lost 3 bases to trimming and J lost 0 bases, with 9 bases between them. This CDR3 has 15 amino acids.

This clone was recorded once. The V and J genes are TRBV6-5 and TRBJ2-2; no clear D gene. V was clipped by 5 bases and J by 6 bases, with 4 bases between them. The CDR3 runs 11 residues. CDR1 MNHEY and CDR2 SVGAGI come from the germline V gene. As DNA, the CDR3 is TGTGCCAGCAGTAGAGCCGGGGAGCTGTTTTTT. This gives the protein CASSRAGELFF.

This sequence joins TRBV4-1 and TRBJ1-2; 9 bases align to TRBD1. The CDR3 has 18 residues. Unmatched junction bases numbered 12, after V lost 0 bases and J lost 4 bases. CDR1 is MGHRA and CDR2 is YSYEKL in the germline V gene. CDR3 nucleotide sequence: TGCGCCAGCAGCCAAGATTGGGGACAGGGAAGCAGGGTCTATGGCTACACCTTC. This gives the protein CASSQDWGQGSRVYGYTF.

Here the CDR3 DNA reads TGTGCCAGCAGCCGGACAGGGGGCCCGAACACTGAAGCTTTCTTT. It translates to CASSRTGGPNTEAFF. The chain is built from TRBV13 and TRBJ1-1; TRBD1 agrees at 11 bases. V lost 5 bases, J lost 1 base, and 3 bases stayed unmatched. The CDR3 contains 15 residues. Germline assignment: CDR1 PRHDT and CDR2 FYEKMQ (reference sequence).

The chain uses TRBV18 and TRBJ1-3; D remains unclear. V was clipped by 5 bases and J by 4 bases, with 15 bases between them. CDR1 and CDR2 (germline): KGHSH, LQKENI. The CDR3 is made up of 15 amino acids. The CDR3, as DNA: TGTGCCAGCTCAGCCCGGGGAGGACGCGGAAACACCATATATTTT. Protein sequence: CASSARGGRGNTIYF.

The chain employs TRBV15 and TRBJ2-7; a weak D match, TRBD2 (5 bases). V was cut by 5 bases and J by 3 bases, with 8 bases left in between. Germline loops: CDR1 LNHNV, CDR2 YYDKDF (reference sequence). The CDR3 extends over 12 amino acids. This CDR3 reads CATSLDFYEQYF. Here the CDR3 DNA reads TGTGCCACCAGCTTGGACTTCTACGAGCAGTACTTC. Full variable domain (missing parts from reference TRBV15 and TRBJ2-7): DAMVIQNPRYQVTQFGKPVTLSCSQTLNHNVMYWYQQKSSQAPKLLFHYYDKDFNNEADTPDNFQSRRPNTSFCFLDIRSPGLGDTAMYLCATSLDFYEQYFGPGTRLTVT.

The chain has TRBV29-1 and TRBJ1-2; TRBD1 is a possible D gene (5 bases). The CDR3 is 12 residues long. The germline gives CDR1 SQVTM, CDR2 ANQGSEA. The CDR3 spells CSTHGGNYGYTF. The CDR3, as DNA: TGCAGTACCCACGGGGGGAACTATGGCTACACCTTC.

The rearrangement joins TRBV19 to TRBJ1-1, with no clear D. The germline gives CDR1 LNHDA, CDR2 SQIVND (reference sequence). V was pared by 4 bases and J by 5 bases, with 14 bases between. This CDR3 region has 14 residues. Written as DNA, the CDR3 is TGTGCCAGTAGTACACAGAGCCCGGGAACTGAAGCTTTCTTT. This codes for CASSTQSPGTEAFF.

The gene calls are TRBV30 and TRBJ2-5; TRBD2 aligns across 11 bases. The J segment lost 1 base and the V segment lost 0 bases, leaving 1 base of the junction unmatched. The CDR3 length is 15 residues. Germline V gene lookup returns CDR1 GTSNPN and CDR2 SVGIG (reference sequence). The CDR3 here is CAWSVLAGVQETQYF. The DNA for the CDR3 is TGTGCCTGGAGTGTACTAGCGGGGGTCCAAGAGACCCAGTACTTC.

V usage is TRBV2 and J usage is TRBJ1-2; the D is unclear. Trimming took 4 bases from V and 4 from J, leaving 13 bases between them. Germline lookup yields CDR1 SNHLY and CDR2 FYNNEI. The CDR3 has 14 residues. The CDR3 DNA reads TGTGCCAGCAGTGGTGTCACTCTTTCCTATGGCTACACCTTC. Residues: CASSGVTLSYGYTF.

V gene TRBV4-1 combines with J gene TRBJ2-7; possible D gene TRBD1, 5 bases. This CDR3 is built from 15 residues. Germline loops: CDR1 MGHRA, CDR2 YSYEKL. V was trimmed by 0 bases and J by 6 bases, leaving 15 bases between them. The CDR3 DNA is TGCGCCAGCAGCCAAGAGGAGACAGTTCGTCGCGAGCAGTACTTC. It specifies CASSQEETVRREQYF.